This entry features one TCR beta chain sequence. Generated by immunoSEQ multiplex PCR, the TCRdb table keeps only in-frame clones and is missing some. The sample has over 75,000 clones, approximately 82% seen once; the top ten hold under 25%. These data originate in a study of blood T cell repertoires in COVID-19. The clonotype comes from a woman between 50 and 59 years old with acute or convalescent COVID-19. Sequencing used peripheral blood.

The CDR3 nucleotides read TGTGCCAGCAGCCCAAACGGCCAGGACACTGAAGCTTTCTTT. Translation gives CASSPNGQDTEAFF. The chain combines TRBV3-1 (or the pseudogene TRBV3-2) with TRBJ1-1; no reliable D call. The germline CDR1 and CDR2 sequences are LGHDT and YNNKEL (reference sequence). This CDR3 spans 14 amino acids. V lost 4 bases and J 3 bases, leaving 12 bases between the germline ends.